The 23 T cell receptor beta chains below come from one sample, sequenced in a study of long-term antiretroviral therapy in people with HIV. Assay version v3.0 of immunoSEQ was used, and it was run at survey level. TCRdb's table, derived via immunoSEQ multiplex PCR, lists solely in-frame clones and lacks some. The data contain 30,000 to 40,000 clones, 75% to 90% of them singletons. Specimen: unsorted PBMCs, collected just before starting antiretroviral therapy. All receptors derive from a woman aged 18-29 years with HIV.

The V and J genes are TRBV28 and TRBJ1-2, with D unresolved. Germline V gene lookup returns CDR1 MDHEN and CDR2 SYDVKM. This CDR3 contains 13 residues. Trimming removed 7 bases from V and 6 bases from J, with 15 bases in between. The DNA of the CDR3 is TGTGCCAGCACCCCCTTTCAAGGTGATGGCTACACCTTC. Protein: CASTPFQGDGYTF.

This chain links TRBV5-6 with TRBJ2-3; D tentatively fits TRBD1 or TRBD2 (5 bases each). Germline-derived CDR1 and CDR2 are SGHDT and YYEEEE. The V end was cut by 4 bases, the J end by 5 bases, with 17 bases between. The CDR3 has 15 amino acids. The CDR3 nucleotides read TGTGCCAGCAGCCCCCCATCGGGGCAGAGAGATACGCAGTATTTT. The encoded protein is CASSPPSGQRDTQYF.

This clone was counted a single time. The CDR3 here is CASSQVSGTGNQPQHF. CDR3 bases: TGCGCCAGCAGCCAAGTAAGTGGGACAGGGAATCAGCCCCAGCATTTT. This chain uses TRBV4-1 with TRBJ1-5; 9 nucleotides match TRBD1. Losses at the gene ends were 1 base for V and 4 bases for J; bases not matched to a gene: 5. Germline V gene lookup returns CDR1 MGHRA and CDR2 YSYEKL. The CDR3 runs 16 residues.

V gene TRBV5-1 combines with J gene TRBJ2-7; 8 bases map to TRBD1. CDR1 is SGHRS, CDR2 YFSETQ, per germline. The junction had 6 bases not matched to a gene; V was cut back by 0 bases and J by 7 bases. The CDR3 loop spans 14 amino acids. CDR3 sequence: CASSLDQGAWEQYF. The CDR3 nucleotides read TGCGCCAGCAGCTTGGACCAGGGGGCGTGGGAGCAGTACTTC.

As DNA, the CDR3 is TGTGCCATCAGTGAGACGTACGCCGGACAGGGGAATGGCAATGAGCAGTTCTTC. Translated, it gives CAISETYAGQGNGNEQFF. The chain is built from TRBV10-3 and TRBJ2-1; 9 nucleotides align to TRBD1. V trimming: 2 bases; J trimming: 6 bases; junction bases outside the gene matches: 14. Germline lookup yields CDR1 ENHRY and CDR2 SYGVKD. This CDR3 comprises 18 residues.

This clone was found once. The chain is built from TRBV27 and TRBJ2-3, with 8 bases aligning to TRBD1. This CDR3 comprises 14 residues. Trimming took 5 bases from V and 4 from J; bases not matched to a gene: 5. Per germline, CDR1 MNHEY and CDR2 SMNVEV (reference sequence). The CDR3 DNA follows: TGTGCCAGCAGTACGGACAGGGCCCCAGATACGCAGTATTTT. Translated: CASSTDRAPDTQYF.

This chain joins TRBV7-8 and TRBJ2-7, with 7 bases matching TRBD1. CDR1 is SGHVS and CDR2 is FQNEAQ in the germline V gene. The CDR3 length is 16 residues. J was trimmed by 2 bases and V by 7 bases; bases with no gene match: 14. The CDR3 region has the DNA TGTGCCAGCACCTCAACACCCGGGGACAGCGCCTACGAGCAGTACTTC. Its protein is CASTSTPGDSAYEQYF. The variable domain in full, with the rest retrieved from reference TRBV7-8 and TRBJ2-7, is GAGVSQSPRYKVAKRGQDVALRCDPISGHVSLFWYQQALGQGPEFLTYFQNEAQLDKSGLPSDRFFAERPEGSVSTLKIQRTQQEDSAVYLCASTSTPGDSAYEQYFGPGTRLTVT.

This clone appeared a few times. DNA for the CDR3: TGTGCCAGCAGGCAGGGGGCGCAAATCTCCGAGCAGTACTTC. It encodes CASRQGAQISEQYF. The chain employs TRBV28 and TRBJ2-7; 8 positions match TRBD1. From germline, CDR1 is MDHEN and CDR2 SYDVKM. The CDR3 is 14 residues long. Losses at the gene ends were 6 bases for V and 6 bases for J; bases not matched to a gene: 10.

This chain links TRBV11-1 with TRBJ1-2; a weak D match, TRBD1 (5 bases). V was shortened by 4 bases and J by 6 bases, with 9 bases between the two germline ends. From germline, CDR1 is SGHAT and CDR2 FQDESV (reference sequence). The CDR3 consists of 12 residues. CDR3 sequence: CASSSRGDGYTF. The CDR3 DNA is TGTGCCAGCAGCTCTCGGGGGGATGGCTACACCTTC. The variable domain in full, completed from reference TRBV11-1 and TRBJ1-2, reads EAEVAQSPRYKITEKSQAVAFWCDPISGHATLYWYRQILGQGPELLVQFQDESVVDDSQLPKDRFSAERLKGVDSTLKIQPAELGDSAMYLCASSSRGDGYTFGSGTRLTVV.

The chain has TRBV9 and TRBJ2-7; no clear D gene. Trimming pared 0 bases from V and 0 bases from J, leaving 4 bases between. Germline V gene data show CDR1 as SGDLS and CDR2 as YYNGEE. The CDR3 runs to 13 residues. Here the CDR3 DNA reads TGTGCCAGCAGCGTAGCGGTCTCCTACGAGCAGTACTTC. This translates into CASSVAVSYEQYF.

CDR3 nucleotide sequence: TGTGCCAGCAGCGTACCGGGAGCGGCGGAGACCCAGTACTTC. Translating gives CASSVPGAAETQYF. The genes are TRBV9 and TRBJ2-5; TRBD2 is a possible D gene (6 bases). The CDR3 loop spans 14 amino acids. From germline, CDR1 is SGDLS and CDR2 YYNGEE. V lost 1 base, J lost 5 bases, and 12 bases lay in between.

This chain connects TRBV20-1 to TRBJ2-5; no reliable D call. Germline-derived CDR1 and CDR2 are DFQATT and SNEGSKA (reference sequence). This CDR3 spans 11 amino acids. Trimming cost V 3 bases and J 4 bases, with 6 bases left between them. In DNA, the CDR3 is TGCAGTGCTAGCCCCGTAGAGACCCAGTACTTC. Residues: CSASPVETQYF.

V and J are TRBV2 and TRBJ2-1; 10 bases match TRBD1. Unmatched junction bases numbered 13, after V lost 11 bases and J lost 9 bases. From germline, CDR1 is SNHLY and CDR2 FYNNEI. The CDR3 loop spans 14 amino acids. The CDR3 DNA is TGTGCCCGATTCCGGGACAGGGGTTGGGGTGAGCAGTTCTTC. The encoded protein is CARFRDRGWGEQFF.

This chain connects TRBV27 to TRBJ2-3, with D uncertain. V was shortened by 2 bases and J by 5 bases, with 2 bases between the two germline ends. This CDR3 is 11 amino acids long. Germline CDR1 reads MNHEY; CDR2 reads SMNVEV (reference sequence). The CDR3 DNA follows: TGTGCCAGCAGTTTAGGAGATACGCAGTATTTT. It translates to CASSLGDTQYF.

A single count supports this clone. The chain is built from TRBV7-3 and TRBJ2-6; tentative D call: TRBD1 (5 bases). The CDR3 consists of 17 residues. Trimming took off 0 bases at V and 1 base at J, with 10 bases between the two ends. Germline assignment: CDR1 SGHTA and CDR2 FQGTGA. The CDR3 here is CASSLTGVFSGANVLTF. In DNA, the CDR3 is TGTGCCAGCAGCTTAACAGGGGTTTTTTCTGGGGCCAACGTCCTGACTTTC.

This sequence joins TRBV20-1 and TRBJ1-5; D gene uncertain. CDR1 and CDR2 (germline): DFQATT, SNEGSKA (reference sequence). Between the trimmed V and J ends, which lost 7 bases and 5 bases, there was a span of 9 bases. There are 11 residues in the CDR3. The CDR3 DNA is TGCAGTGTACGGGGATATCAGCCCCAGCATTTT. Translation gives CSVRGYQPQHF.

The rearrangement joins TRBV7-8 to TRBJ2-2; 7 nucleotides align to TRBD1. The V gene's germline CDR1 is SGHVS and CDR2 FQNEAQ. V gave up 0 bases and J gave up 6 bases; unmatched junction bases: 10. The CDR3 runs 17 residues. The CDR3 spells CASSLALFSQGAGELFF. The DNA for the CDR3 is TGTGCCAGCAGCTTAGCTCTTTTTAGTCAGGGGGCCGGGGAGCTGTTTTTT.

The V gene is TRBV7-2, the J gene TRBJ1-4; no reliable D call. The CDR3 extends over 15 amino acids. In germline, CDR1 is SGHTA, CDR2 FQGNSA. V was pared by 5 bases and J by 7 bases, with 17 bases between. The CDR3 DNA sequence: TGTGCCAGCAGCCCCATTCGGGGTCTCGGTGAAAAACTGTTTTTT. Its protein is CASSPIRGLGEKLFF.

In nucleotides, the CDR3 is TGTGCCAGCACCCCTACGACGGGCTCCTACAATGAGCAGTTCTTC. It yields the protein CASTPTTGSYNEQFF. The chain is built from TRBV11-1 and TRBJ2-1; D is ambiguous. V lost 7 bases and J lost 0, with 13 bases in between. The CDR3 has 15 residues. CDR1 and CDR2 (germline): SGHAT, FQDESV (reference sequence).

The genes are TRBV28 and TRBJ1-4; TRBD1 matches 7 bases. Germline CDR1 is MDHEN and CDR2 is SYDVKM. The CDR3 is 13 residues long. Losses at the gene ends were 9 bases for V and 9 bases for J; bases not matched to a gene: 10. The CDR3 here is CASSGTVDQKLFF. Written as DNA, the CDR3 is TGTGCCAGTTCCGGGACAGTGGATCAAAAACTGTTTTTT.

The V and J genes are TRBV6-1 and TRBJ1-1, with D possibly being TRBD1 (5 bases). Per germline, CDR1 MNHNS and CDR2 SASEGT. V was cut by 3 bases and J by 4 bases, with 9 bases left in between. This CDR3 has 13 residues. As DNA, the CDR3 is TGTGCCAGCAGTGATCAGGGTAGCACTGAAGCTTTCTTT. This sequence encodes CASSDQGSTEAFF.

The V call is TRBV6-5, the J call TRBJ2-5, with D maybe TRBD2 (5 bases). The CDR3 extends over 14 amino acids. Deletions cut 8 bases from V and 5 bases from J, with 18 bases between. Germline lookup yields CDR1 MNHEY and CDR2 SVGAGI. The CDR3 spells CASGVSEAGETQYF. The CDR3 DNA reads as TGTGCCAGCGGTGTATCGGAGGCCGGGGAGACCCAGTACTTC.

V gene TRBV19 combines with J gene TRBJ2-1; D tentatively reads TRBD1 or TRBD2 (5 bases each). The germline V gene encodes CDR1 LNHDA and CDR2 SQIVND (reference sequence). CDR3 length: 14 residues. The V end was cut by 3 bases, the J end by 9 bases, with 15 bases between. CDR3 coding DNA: TGTGCCAGTAGTATCCCCGGGGCGCGAAGTGAGCAGTTCTTC. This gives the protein CASSIPGARSEQFF.